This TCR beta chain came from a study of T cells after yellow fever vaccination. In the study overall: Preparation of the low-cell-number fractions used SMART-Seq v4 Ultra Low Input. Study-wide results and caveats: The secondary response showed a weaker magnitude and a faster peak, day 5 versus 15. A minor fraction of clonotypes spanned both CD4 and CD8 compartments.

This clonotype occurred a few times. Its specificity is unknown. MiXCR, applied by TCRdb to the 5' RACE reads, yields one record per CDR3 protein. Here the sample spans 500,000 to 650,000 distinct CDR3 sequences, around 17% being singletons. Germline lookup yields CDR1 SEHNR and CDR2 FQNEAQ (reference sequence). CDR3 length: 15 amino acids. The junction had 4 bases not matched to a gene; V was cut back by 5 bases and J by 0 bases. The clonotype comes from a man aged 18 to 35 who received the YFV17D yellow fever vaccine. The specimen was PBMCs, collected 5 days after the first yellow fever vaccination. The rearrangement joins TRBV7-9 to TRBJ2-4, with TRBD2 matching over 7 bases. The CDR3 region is CASSPGTIAKNIQYF. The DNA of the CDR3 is TGTGCCAGCAGCCCGGGGACTATAGCCAAAAACATTCAGTACTTC.